This T cell receptor beta chain came from a study of cytomegalovirus exposure and HLA in healthy donors. It was with 60 Vbeta and 13 Jbeta primers that the PCR ran. Profiled with immunoSEQ multiplex PCR; TCRdb holds only in-frame clones, not every one. The sample's table shows 60,000 to 90,000 clones. On this clone itself: Its target is not known.

CDR3 size: 16 residues. V trimming: 0 bases; J trimming: 3 bases; junction bases outside the gene matches: 6. Germline CDR1 and CDR2: MNHNY and SVGAGI (reference sequence). Whole-study results and caveats: A likely sequencing artifact accounted for one observed cluster of highly shared sequence variants.

This receptor was taken from a woman between 40 and 50 years old in good health and CMV-seropositive. This chain uses TRBV6-6 with TRBJ2-3; TRBD1 agrees at 7 bases. Material: PBMCs. The CDR3 reads CASSYSLGGSTDTQYF. The CDR3 DNA reads as TGTGCCAGCAGTTACTCACTAGGGGGCAGTACAGATACGCAGTATTTT.